This T cell receptor (beta chain) comes out of a study of neurological immune-mediated disorders. This clonotype was picked up many times. What it binds is not known. General study results and limits: Multiple sclerosis, the disease with the least TCR clonal expansion, fell below healthy controls, whereas HTLV-1-associated myelopathy showed the most. In multiple sclerosis patients, the repertoire cluster was unrelated to clinical or MRI findings.

5'RACE with 10-nucleotide random UMIs produced the cDNA. TCRdb re-called the 5' RACE reads through MiXCR, storing one row per CDR3 protein. Of about 95,000 distinct CDR3 sequences in the sample, approximately 3.3% are singletons; the top ten hold 5.5% to 6.5%. Sequences were obtained from PBMCs. The receptor's source is a woman aged 18-35 years with multiple sclerosis.

The CDR3, as DNA: TGCAGTGCTAGAGATTTCCAGGGGGAGTTCACTGAAGCTTTCTTT. Amino acid sequence: CSARDFQGEFTEAFF. The rearrangement joins TRBV20-1 to TRBJ1-1, with 7 bases matching TRBD1. V lost 0 bases and J lost 4; bases outside the gene matches: 8. This CDR3 has 15 residues. Germline values: CDR1 DFQATT, CDR2 SNEGSKA (reference sequence).